The 10 T cell receptor beta chains presented below share a single source sample, sequenced in a study of control samples from healthy donors and cancer patients. The data were produced by immunoSEQ multiplex PCR, yet TCRdb's version contains in-frame clones alone and is incomplete. The sample lists 85,000 to 110,000 clones; around nine tenths were seen once. The sequenced sample consisted of PBMCs. The receptors stem from a man in his 60s with lung cancer.

The chain employs TRBV6-5 and TRBJ2-1; TRBD2 aligns across 9 bases. V dropped 6 bases and J dropped 7; count of bases not matched to a gene: 10. The CDR3 extends over 15 amino acids. From germline, CDR1 is MNHEY and CDR2 SVGAGI. The CDR3 here is CASSRSGGPWNEQFF. For the CDR3, the DNA is TGTGCCAGCAGCCGGAGCGGGGGGCCGTGGAATGAGCAGTTCTTC.

The J gene is TRBJ2-5, the V gene TRBV6-1, with 12 bases aligning to TRBD1. The CDR3 has 17 residues. The V segment lost 4 bases and the J segment 5 bases; nucleotides outside the gene matches: 11. In germline, CDR1 is MNHNS, CDR2 SASEGT. The CDR3 DNA reads TGTGCCAGCAGTGTACACACCGGGACAGGGGGCGCGGAGACCCAGTACTTC. Protein product: CASSVHTGTGGAETQYF.

For this clone: The junction departs from germline at one end; a sequencing error may be responsible. The V gene is TRBV30, the J gene TRBJ2-1; D perhaps matches TRBD2 (6 bases). Germline assignment: CDR1 GTSNPN and CDR2 SVGIG (reference sequence). The CDR3 is 12 amino acids. The CDR3 sequence is CAWSSSSAGPIF. Written as DNA, the CDR3 is TGTGCCTGGAGCTCTAGTTCGGCGGGGCCGATCTTC.

The genes are TRBV11-2 and TRBJ2-5, with D tentatively TRBD2 (5 bases). The V end lost 4 bases, the J end lost 0 bases, and 12 bases lay between the germline ends. This CDR3 has 15 residues. Germline assignment: CDR1 SGHAT and CDR2 FQNNGV. CDR3: CASSSLSGYQETQYF. The CDR3 nucleotides read TGTGCCAGCAGCTCGCTTTCGGGGTACCAAGAGACCCAGTACTTC.

The gene calls are TRBV6-5 and TRBJ2-1, with D tentatively TRBD1 (6 bases). From germline, CDR1 is MNHEY and CDR2 SVGAGI. The V end was cut by 5 bases, the J end by 1 base, with 12 bases between. This CDR3 has 15 amino acids. CDR3 in DNA: TGTGCCAGCAGTCAACAGGGAATTTCCTACAATGAGCAGTTCTTC. Translated: CASSQQGISYNEQFF.

This chain connects TRBV10-3 to TRBJ1-4; no definite D call. CDR3 length: 13 residues. V was shortened by 1 base and J by 8 bases, with 8 bases between the two germline ends. CDR1 is ENHRY and CDR2 is SYGVKD in the germline V gene. CDR3 nucleotides: TGTGCCATCAGTGAGTGGAGTGGGGAAAAACTGTTTTTT. As protein: CAISEWSGEKLFF.

The chain joins TRBV30 to TRBJ1-2, with a possible D match to TRBD1 (6 bases). V was clipped by 8 bases and J by 6 bases, with 16 bases between them. CDR3 length equals 12 residues. CDR1 is GTSNPN, CDR2 SVGIG, per germline (reference sequence). The CDR3 DNA reads TGTGCCCGAAGAGGGGGGGCGGATGGCTACACCTTC. Translation: CARRGGADGYTF. Full variable domain (rest looked up from reference TRBV30 and TRBJ1-2): SQTIHQWPATLVQPVGSPLSLECTVEGTSNPNLYWYRQAAGRGLQLLFYSVGIGQISSEVPQNLSASRPQDRQFILSSKKLLLSDSGFYLCARRGGADGYTFGSGTRLTVV.

The J gene is TRBJ1-4, the V gene TRBV9, with 7 bases that match TRBD1. This CDR3 is built from 15 residues. V shed 1 base, J shed 5 bases, and the junction held 5 bases outside the gene matches. The germline CDR1 and CDR2 sequences are SGDLS and YYNGEE. The CDR3: CASSVFQGDNEKLFF. The DNA for the CDR3 is TGTGCCAGCAGCGTATTTCAGGGGGACAATGAAAAACTGTTTTTT. Combining the CDR3 with reference TRBV9 and TRBJ1-4 gives the whole variable domain DSGVTQTPKHLITATGQRVTLRCSPRSGDLSVYWYQQSLDQGLQFLIQYYNGEERAKGNILERFSAQQFPDLHSELNLSSLELGDSALYFCASSVFQGDNEKLFFGSGTQLSVL.

The V and J genes are TRBV4-2 and TRBJ1-5; perhaps TRBD1 as D (5 bases). CDR1 is LGHNA and CDR2 is YNFKEQ in the germline V gene. The CDR3 totals 15 residues. V was pared by 4 bases and J by 4 bases, with 14 bases between. The CDR3 region is CASSPDGGWNQPQHF. In nucleotides, the CDR3 is TGTGCCAGCAGCCCGGATGGGGGTTGGAATCAGCCCCAGCATTTT.

The rearrangement links TRBV6-5 to TRBJ1-2; 7 nucleotides line up with TRBD1. V lost 10 bases, J lost 1 base, and 12 bases stayed unmatched. CDR1 and CDR2 (germline): MNHEY, SVGAGI. The CDR3 is made up of 15 amino acids. The CDR3 bases are TGTGCCACCAGAGCCACCCGGGACAGTAACTATGGCTACACCTTC. This sequence encodes CATRATRDSNYGYTF.